This T cell receptor (beta chain) was sequenced for a study of CD8 T cells in ankylosing spondylitis. CDR3 length: 17 residues. V lost 5 bases to trimming and J lost 9 bases; unmatched junction nucleotides: 18. Germline loops: CDR1 SGHAT, CDR2 FQNNGV. This clonotype was observed a handful of times. Its antigen is unknown. Study-level results: Reactive arthritis synovial fluid and blood previously showed some of these motif variants.

TCRdb itself ran the 5' RACE reads through MiXCR, one entry per CDR3 protein. Here the sample spans some 52,000 distinct CDR3 sequences, roughly 7.4% being singletons. This TCR came from a female donor with ankylosing spondylitis or in good health (not recorded which). This chain joins TRBV11-2 and TRBJ2-1; TRBD2 matches 8 bases. Sequencing was performed on blood, either unsorted or a sorted T cell fraction (not recorded which). The CDR3 loop is CASSPGPAGGYVGEQFF. The DNA of the CDR3 is TGTGCCAGCAGCCCGGGGCCCGCGGGGGGATATGTCGGTGAGCAGTTCTTC.